One and the same sample provided the 6 T cell receptor beta chains below, sequenced in a study of CD8 T cells in Susac syndrome. RNA in amounts of roughly 0.5 to 1 ug was reverse transcribed with random hexamers. TCRdb itself ran the immunoSEQ multiplex PCR reads through MiXCR, one entry per CDR3 protein. Counted here are some 94,000 distinct CDR3 sequences, just under 95% occurring once; the ten biggest clones make up 0.3% to 0.35%. The sample taken for sequencing was CD4+ T cells from PBMCs. These receptor sequences come from a human donor with Susac syndrome.

The V call is TRBV7-2, the J call TRBJ2-3; D gene ambiguous. In germline, CDR1 is SGHTA, CDR2 FQGNSA. The CDR3 totals 15 residues. Trimming took off 0 bases at V and 2 bases at J, with 9 bases between the two ends. The chain's CDR3 is CASSLAWALTDTQYF. The CDR3 region has the DNA TGTGCCAGCAGCTTAGCCTGGGCGCTCACAGATACGCAGTATTTT.

The CDR3 spells CASSHRGGTEAFF. The CDR3 DNA is TGCGCCAGCAGCCACCGTGGGGGAACTGAAGCTTTCTTT. The rearrangement joins TRBV4-3 to TRBJ1-1, with a tentative D call TRBD1 (5 bases). The germline V and J ends were trimmed by 3 bases and 5 bases, with 10 bases remaining between them. Germline V lookup: CDR1 LGHNA, CDR2 YSLEER. The CDR3 extends over 13 amino acids.

V is TRBV9 and J is TRBJ1-2; TRBD1 aligns across 7 bases. Trimming cost V 4 bases and J 8 bases; bases outside gene matches: 14. Germline assignment: CDR1 SGDLS and CDR2 YYNGEE. CDR3 length equals 15 residues. CDR3 sequence (DNA): TGTGCCAGCAGCCCCCCGGGACAGCCCGAACGGGGCTACACCTTC. It specifies CASSPPGQPERGYTF.

The CDR3 nucleotides are TGTGCCAGCAGCTTAGTCGGGACTAGAAGATACTCCTACGAGCAGTACTTC. It yields the protein CASSLVGTRRYSYEQYF. The chain uses TRBV7-8 and TRBJ2-7; 8 bases match TRBD2. Germline V gene data show CDR1 as SGHVS and CDR2 as FQNEAQ. The length of the CDR3 is 17 residues. With 1 base clipped from V and 0 bases from J, the junction kept 8 bases outside the gene matches.

The rearrangement links TRBV29-1 to TRBJ1-2, with a possible D match to TRBD1 (5 bases). The V end lost 4 bases, the J end lost 2 bases, and 11 bases lay between the germline ends. This CDR3 spans 13 amino acids. Germline V gene sequence: CDR1 SQVTM, CDR2 ANQGSEA. CDR3 coding DNA: TGCAGCGTTGGGTTTAACAGGAACTATGGCTACACCTTC. Translating it yields CSVGFNRNYGYTF.

The V call is TRBV5-1, the J call TRBJ1-4; the D is unclear. Deletions cut 1 base from V and 4 bases from J, with 5 bases between. Germline CDR1 SGHRS, CDR2 YFSETQ. CDR3 size: 13 residues. The CDR3 loop is CASSLLSNEKLFF. The CDR3 nucleotides read TGCGCCAGCAGCTTGCTCAGTAATGAAAAACTGTTTTTT.